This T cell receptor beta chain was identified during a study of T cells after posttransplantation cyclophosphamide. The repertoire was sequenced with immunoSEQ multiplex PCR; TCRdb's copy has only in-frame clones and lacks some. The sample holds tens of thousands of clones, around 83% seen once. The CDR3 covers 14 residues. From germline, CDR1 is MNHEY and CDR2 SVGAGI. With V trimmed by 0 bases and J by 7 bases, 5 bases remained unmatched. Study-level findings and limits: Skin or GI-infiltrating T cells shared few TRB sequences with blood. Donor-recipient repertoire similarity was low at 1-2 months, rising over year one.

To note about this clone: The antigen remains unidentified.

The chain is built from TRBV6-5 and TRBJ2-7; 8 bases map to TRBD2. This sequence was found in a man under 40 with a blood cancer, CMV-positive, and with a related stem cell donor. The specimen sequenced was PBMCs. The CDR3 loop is CASSYSRGAREQYF. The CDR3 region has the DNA TGTGCCAGCAGTTACTCGCGGGGGGCGCGAGAGCAGTACTTC.